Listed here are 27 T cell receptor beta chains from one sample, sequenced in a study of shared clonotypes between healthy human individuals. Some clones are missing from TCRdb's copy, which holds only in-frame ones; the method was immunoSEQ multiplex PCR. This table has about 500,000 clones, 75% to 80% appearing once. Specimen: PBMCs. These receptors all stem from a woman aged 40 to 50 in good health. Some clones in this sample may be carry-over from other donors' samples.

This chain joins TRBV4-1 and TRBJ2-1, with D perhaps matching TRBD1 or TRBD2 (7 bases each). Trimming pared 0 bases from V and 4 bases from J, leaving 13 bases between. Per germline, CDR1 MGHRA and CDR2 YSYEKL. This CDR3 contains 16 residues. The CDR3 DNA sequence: TGCGCCAGCAGCCAAGAGGGGAGGGGGCGTTACAATGAGCAGTTCTTC. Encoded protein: CASSQEGRGRYNEQFF.

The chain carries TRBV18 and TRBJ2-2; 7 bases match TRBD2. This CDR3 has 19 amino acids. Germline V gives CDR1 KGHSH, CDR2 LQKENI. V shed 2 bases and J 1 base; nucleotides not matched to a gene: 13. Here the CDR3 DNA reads TGTGCCAGCTCACCAGGGGGGGATTACGGGCAGGAGAACACCGGGGAGCTGTTTTTT. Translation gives CASSPGGDYGQENTGELFF.

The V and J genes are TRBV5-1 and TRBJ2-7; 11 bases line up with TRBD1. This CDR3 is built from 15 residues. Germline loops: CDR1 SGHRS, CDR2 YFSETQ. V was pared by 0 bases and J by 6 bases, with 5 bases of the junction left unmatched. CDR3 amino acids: CASSLGGQGAGEQYF. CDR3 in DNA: TGCGCCAGCAGCTTGGGTGGACAGGGGGCTGGCGAGCAGTACTTC.

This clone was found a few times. The CDR3 spells CASSLDGGNQPQHF. The CDR3 DNA reads as TGTGCCAGCAGCTTGGATGGGGGGAATCAGCCCCAGCATTTT. This chain joins TRBV5-4 and TRBJ1-5; TRBD1 might be the D (5 bases). Trimming cost V 0 bases and J 4 bases, with 8 bases left between them. The CDR3 consists of 14 residues. Germline CDR1 reads SGHNT; CDR2 reads YYREEE (reference sequence).

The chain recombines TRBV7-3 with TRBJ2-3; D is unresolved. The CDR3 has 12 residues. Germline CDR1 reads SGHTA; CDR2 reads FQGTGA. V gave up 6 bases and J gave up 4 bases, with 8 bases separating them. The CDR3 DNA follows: TGTGCCAGCAGTTATGGCGCAGATACGCAGTATTTT. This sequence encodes CASSYGADTQYF.

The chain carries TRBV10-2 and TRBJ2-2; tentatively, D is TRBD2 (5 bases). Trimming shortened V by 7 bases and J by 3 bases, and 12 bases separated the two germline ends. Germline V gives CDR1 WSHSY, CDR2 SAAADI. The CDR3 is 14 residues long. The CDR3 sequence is CASTLAADTGELFF. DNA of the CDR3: TGCGCCAGCACCCTAGCTGCGGACACCGGGGAGCTGTTTTTT.

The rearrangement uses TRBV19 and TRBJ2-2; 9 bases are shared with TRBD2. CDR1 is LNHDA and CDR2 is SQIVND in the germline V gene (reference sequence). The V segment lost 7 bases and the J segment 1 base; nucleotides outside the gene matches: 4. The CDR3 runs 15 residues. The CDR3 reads CASNPSGMNTGELFF. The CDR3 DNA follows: TGTGCCAGTAATCCTAGCGGGATGAACACCGGGGAGCTGTTTTTT.

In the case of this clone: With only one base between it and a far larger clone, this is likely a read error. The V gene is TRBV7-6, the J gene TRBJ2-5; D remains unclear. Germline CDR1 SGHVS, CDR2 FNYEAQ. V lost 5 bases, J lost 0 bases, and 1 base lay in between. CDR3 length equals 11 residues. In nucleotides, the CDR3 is TGTGCCAGCAGCCACCAAGAGACCCAGTACTTC. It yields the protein CASSHQETQYF.

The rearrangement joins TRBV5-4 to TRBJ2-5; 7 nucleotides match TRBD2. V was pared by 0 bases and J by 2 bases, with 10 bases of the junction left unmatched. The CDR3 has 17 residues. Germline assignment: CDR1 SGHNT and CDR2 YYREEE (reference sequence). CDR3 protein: CASSLVGSGQQQETQYF. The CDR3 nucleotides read TGTGCCAGCAGCTTGGTCGGTAGCGGGCAACAACAAGAGACCCAGTACTTC.

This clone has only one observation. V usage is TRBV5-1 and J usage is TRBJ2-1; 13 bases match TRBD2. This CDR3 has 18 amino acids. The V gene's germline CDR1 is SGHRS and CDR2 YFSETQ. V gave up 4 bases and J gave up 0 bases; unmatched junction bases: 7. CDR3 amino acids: CASSPGLAGRSSYNEQFF. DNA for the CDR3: TGCGCCAGCAGCCCGGGACTAGCGGGGAGGAGCTCCTACAATGAGCAGTTCTTC. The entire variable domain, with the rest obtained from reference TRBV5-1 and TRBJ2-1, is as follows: KAGVTQTPRYLIKTRGQQVTLSCSPISGHRSVSWYQQTPGQGLQFLFEYFSETQRNKGNFPGRFSGRQFSNSRSEMNVSTLELGDSALYLCASSPGLAGRSSYNEQFFGPGTRLTVL.

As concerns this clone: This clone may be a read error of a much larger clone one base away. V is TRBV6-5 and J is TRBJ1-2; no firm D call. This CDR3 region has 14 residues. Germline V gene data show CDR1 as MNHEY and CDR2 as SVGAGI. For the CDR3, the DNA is TGTGCCAGCAGTTACTCCGACAAAAACTATGGCTACGCCTTC. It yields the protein CASSYSDKNYGYAF.

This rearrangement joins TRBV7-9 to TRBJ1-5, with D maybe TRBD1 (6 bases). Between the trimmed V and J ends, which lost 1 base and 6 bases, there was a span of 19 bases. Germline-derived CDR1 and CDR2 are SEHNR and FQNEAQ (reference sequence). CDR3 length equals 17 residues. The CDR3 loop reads CASSLGYDRGLIQPQHF. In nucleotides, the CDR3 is TGTGCCAGCAGCTTAGGGTATGATAGGGGGTTGATTCAGCCCCAGCATTTT.

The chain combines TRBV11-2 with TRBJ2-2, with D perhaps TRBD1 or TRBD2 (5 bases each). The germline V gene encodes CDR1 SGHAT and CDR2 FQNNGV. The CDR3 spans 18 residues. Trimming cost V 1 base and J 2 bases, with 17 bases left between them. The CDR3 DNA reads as TGTGCCAGCAGCTTAGTGGTCGGGGACCCCAAAAACACCGGGGAGCTGTTTTTT. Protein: CASSLVVGDPKNTGELFF. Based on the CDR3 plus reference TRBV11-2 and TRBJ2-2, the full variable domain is EAGVAQSPRYKIIEKRQSVAFWCNPISGHATLYWYQQILGQGPKLLIQFQNNGVVDDSQLPKDRFSAERLKGVDSTLKIQPAKLEDSAVYLCASSLVVGDPKNTGELFFGEGSRLTVL.

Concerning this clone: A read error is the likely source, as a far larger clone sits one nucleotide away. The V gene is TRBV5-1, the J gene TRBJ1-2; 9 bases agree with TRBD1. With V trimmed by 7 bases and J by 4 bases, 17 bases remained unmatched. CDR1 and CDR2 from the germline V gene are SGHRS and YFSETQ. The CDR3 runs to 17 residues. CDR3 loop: CASGSSPGQGTSYGYTF. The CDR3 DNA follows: TGCGCCAGCGGCTCGAGCCCGGGACAGGGTACGAGCTATGGCTACACCTTC.

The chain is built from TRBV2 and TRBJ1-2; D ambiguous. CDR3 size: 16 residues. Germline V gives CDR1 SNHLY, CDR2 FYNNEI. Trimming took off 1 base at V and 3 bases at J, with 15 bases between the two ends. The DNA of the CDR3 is TGTGCCAGCAGTGAAGATGAGGCATATGGGGACTATGGCTACACCTTC. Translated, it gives CASSEDEAYGDYGYTF.

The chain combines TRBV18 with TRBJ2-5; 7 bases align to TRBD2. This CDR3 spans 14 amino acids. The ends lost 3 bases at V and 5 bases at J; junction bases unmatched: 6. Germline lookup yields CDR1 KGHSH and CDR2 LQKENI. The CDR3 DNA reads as TGTGCCAGCTCACCGGCGGGAGCGGGGGAGACCCAGTACTTC. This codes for CASSPAGAGETQYF.

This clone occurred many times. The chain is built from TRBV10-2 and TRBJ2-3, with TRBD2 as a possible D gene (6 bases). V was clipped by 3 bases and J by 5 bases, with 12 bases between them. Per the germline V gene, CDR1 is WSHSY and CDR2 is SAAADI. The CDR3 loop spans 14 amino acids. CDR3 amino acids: CASSETGVGDTQYF. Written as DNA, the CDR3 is TGCGCCAGCAGTGAAACGGGAGTTGGAGATACGCAGTATTTT.

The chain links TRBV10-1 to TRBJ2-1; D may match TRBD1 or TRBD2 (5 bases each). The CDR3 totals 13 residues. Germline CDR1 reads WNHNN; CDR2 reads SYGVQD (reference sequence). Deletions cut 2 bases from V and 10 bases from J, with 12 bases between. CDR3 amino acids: CASSELNGDEQFF. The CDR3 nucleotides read TGCGCCAGCAGTGAGCTGAACGGGGACGAGCAGTTCTTC.

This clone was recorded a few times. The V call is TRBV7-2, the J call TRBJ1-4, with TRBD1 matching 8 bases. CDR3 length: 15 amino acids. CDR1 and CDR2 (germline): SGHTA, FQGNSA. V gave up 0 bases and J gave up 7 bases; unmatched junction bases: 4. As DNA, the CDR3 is TGTGCCAGCAGCTTAGCGGGAACAGGGGGTGAAAAACTGTTTTTT. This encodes CASSLAGTGGEKLFF.

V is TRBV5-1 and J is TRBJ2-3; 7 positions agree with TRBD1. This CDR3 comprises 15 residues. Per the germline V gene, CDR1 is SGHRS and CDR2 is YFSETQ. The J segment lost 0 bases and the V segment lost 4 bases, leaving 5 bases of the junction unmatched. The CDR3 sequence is CASSPGQKSTDTQYF. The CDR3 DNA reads TGCGCCAGCAGCCCGGGACAGAAAAGCACAGATACGCAGTATTTT.

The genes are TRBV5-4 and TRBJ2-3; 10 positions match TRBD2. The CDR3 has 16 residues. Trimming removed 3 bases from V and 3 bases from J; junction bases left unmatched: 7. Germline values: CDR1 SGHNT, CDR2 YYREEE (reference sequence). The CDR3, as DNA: TGTGCCAGCAGCTCCCTCAGCGGGAGGGATACAGATACGCAGTATTTT. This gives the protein CASSSLSGRDTDTQYF.

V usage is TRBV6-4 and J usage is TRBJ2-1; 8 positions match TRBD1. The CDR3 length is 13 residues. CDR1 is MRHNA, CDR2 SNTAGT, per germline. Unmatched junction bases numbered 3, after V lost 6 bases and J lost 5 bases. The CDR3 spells CASSRDRNNEQFF. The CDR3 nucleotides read TGTGCCAGCAGCAGGGACAGGAACAATGAGCAGTTCTTC.

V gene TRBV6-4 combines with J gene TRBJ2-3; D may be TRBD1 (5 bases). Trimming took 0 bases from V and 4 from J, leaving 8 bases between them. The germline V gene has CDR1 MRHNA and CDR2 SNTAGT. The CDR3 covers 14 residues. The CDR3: CASSDSDTPDTQYF. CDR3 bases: TGTGCCAGCAGTGACTCGGACACCCCAGATACGCAGTATTTT.

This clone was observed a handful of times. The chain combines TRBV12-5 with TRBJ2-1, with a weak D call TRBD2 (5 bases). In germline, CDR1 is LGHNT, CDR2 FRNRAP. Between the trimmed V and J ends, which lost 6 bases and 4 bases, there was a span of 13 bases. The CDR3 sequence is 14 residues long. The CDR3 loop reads CASGSGGLYNEQFF. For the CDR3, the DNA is TGTGCTAGTGGCAGCGGTGGGCTTTACAATGAGCAGTTCTTC.

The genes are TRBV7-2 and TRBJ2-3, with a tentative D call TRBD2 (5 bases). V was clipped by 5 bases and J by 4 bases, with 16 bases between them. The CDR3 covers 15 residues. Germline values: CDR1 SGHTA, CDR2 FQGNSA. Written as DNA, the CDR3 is TGTGCCAGCAGCCCCCAACCCGGGATATCAGATACGCAGTATTTT. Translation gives CASSPQPGISDTQYF.

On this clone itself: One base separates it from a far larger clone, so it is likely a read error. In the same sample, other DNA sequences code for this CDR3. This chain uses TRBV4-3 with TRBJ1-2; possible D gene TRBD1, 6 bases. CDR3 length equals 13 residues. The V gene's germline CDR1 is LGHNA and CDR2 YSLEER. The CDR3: CASSHGRGYGYTF. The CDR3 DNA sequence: TGCGCCAGCAGCCATGGCAGGGGATATGGATACACCTTC.

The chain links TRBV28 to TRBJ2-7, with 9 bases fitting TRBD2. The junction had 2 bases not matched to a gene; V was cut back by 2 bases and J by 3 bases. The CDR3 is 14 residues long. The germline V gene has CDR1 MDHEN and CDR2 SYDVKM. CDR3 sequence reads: CASSLPSGVYEQYF. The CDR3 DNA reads TGTGCCAGCAGTTTACCTAGCGGGGTCTACGAGCAGTACTTC.